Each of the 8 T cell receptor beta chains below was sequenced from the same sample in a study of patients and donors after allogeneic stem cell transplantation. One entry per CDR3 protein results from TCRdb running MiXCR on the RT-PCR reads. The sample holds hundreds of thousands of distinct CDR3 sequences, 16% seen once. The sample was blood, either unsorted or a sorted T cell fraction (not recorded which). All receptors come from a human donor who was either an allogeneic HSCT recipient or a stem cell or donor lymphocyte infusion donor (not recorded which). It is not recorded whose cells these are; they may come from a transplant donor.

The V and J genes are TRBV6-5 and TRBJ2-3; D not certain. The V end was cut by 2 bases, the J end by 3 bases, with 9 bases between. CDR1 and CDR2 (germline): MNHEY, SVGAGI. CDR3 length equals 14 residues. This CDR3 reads CASSYSTTTDTQYF. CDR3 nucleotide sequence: TGTGCCAGCAGTTACAGCACGACTACAGATACGCAGTATTTT.

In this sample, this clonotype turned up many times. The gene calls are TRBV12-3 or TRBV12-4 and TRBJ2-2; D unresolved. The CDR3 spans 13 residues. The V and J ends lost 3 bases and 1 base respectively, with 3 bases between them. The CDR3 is CASSLENTGELFF. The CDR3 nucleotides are TGTGCCAGCAGTTTGGAGAACACCGGGGAGCTGTTTTTT.

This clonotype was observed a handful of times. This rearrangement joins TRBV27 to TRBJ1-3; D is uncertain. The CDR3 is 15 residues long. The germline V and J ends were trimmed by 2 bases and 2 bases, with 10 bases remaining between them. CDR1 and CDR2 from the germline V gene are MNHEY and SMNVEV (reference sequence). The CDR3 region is CASSLEGSAGNTIYF. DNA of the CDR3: TGTGCCAGCAGTTTAGAGGGATCGGCTGGAAACACCATATATTTT.

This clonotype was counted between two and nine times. CDR3 sequence (DNA): TGTGCCAGCAAAATAAGAACGGGGAGCACCGGGGAGCTGTTTTTT. This translates into CASKIRTGSTGELFF. This sequence joins TRBV2 and TRBJ2-2; D might be TRBD2 (5 bases). In germline, CDR1 is SNHLY, CDR2 FYNNEI. CDR3 size: 15 residues. Trimming left V 7 bases short and J 4 bases short, with 16 bases between.

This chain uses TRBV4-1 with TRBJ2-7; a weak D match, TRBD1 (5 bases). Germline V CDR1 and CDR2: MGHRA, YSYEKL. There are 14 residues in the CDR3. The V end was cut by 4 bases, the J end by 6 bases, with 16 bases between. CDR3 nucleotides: TGCGCCAGCAGCCCCCCAACAGGCAGGCTCGAGCAGTACTTC. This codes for CASSPPTGRLEQYF.

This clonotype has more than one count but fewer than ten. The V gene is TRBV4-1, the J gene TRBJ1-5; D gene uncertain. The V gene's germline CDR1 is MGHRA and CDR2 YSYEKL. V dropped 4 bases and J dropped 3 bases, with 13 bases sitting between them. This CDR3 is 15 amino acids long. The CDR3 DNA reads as TGCGCCAGCAGCCTCTATACTAAAGTCAATCAGCCCCAGCATTTT. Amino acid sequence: CASSLYTKVNQPQHF.

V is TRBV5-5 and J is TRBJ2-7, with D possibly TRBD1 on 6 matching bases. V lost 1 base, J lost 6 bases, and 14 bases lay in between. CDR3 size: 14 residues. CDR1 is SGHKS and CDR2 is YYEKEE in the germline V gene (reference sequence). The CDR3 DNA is TGTGCCAGCAGCTTGTATCGGGACACAGGCGAGCAGTACTTC. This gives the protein CASSLYRDTGEQYF.

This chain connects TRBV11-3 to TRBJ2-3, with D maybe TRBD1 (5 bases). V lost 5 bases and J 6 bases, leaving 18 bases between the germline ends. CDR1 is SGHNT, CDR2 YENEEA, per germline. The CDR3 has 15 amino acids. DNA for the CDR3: TGTGCCAGCAGCCTACGGCAGGGCGGTGGTGATACGCAGTATTTT. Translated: CASSLRQGGGDTQYF.